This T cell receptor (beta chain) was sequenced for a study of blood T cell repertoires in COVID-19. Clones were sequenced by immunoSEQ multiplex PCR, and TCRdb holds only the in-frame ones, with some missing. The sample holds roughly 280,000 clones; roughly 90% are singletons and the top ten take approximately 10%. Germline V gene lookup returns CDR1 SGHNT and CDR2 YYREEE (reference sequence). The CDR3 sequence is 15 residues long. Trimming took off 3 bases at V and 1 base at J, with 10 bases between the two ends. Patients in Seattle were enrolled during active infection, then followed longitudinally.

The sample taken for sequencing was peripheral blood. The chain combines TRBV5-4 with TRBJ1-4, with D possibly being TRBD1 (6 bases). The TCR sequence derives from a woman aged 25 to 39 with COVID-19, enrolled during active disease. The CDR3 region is CASSYTGKTNEKLFF. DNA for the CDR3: TGTGCCAGCAGCTATACAGGGAAAACTAATGAAAAACTGTTTTTT.